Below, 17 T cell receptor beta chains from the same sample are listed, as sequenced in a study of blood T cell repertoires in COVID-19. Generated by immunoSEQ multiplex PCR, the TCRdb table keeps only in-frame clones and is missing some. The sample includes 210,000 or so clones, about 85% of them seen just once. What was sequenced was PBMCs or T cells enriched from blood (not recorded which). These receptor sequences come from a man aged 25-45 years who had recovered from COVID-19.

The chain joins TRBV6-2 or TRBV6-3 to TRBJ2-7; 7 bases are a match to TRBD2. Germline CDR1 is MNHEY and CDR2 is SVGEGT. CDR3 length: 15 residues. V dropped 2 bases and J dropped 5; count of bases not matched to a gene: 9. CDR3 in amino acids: CASSYPSGLIDEQYF. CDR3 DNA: TGTGCCAGCAGTTACCCTAGCGGCCTGATCGACGAGCAGTACTTC.

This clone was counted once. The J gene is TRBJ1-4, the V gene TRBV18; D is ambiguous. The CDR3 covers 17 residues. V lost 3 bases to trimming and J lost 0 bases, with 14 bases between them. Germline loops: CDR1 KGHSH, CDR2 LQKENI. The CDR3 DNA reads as TGTGCCAGCTCACCGATCAGACAAACTGCAACTAATGAAAAACTGTTTTTT. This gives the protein CASSPIRQTATNEKLFF.

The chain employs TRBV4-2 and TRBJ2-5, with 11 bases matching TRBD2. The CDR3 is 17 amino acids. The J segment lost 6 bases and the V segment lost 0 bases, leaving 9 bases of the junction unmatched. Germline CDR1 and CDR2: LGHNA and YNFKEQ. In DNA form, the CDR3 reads TGTGCCAGCAGCCAAGATGTAGCGGGGGGGCTCGGGCAGACCCAGTACTTC. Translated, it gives CASSQDVAGGLGQTQYF.

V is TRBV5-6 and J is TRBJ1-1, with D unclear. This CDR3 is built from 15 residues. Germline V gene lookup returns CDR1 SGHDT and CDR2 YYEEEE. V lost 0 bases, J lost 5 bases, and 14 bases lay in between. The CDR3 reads CASSLEAGSRTEAFF. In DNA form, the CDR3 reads TGTGCCAGCAGCTTGGAAGCGGGATCCAGGACTGAAGCTTTCTTT. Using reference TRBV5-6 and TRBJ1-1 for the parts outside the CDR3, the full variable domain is DAGVTQSPTHLIKTRGQQVTLRCSPKSGHDTVSWYQQALGQGPQFIFQYYEEEERQRGNFPDRFSGHQFPNYSSELNVNALLLGDSALYLCASSLEAGSRTEAFFGQGTRLTVV.

CDR3 in amino acids: CAISPRQGNEQYF. CDR3 nucleotide sequence: TGTGCCATCAGTCCCAGACAGGGGAACGAGCAGTACTTC. This chain connects TRBV10-3 to TRBJ2-5; 8 bases agree with TRBD1. The DNA end favors TRBJ2-7, so the J call may be wrong. Germline-derived CDR1 and CDR2 are ENHRY and SYGVKD. CDR3 length equals 13 residues.

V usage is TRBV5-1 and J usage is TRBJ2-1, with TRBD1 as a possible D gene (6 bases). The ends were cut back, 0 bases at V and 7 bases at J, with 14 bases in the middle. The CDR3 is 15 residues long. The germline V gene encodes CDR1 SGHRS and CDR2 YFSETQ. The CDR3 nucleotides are TGCGCCAGCAGCTTGGTTCAGGGGATTTTAAATGAGCAGTTCTTC. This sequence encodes CASSLVQGILNEQFF.

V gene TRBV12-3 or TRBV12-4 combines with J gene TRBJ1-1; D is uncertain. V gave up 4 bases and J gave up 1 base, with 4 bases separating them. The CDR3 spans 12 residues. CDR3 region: CASSYSNTEAFF. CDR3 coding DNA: TGTGCCAGCAGTTACTCGAACACTGAAGCTTTCTTT.

CDR3 region: CASSEDNYPGNTIYF. CDR3 DNA sequence: TGTGCCAGCAGTGAGGACAACTACCCTGGAAACACCATATATTTT. The chain carries TRBV2 and TRBJ1-3, with D maybe TRBD1 (5 bases). Germline V gene lookup returns CDR1 SNHLY and CDR2 FYNNEI. V lost 3 bases, J lost 2 bases, and 11 bases lay in between. CDR3 length: 15 amino acids.

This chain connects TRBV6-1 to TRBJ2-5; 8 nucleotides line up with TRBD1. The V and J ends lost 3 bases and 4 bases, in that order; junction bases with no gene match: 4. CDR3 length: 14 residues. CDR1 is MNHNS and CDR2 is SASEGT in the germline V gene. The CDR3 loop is CASSDRTGRETQYF. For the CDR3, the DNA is TGTGCCAGCAGTGACCGGACAGGGCGAGAGACCCAGTACTTC.

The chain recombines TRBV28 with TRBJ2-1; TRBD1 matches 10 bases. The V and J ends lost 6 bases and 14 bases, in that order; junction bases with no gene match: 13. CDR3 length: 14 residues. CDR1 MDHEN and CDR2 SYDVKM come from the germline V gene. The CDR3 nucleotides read TGTGCCAGCAGACCTCCGCCGGGACAGGGGAAGAAGTTCTTC. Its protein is CASRPPPGQGKKFF. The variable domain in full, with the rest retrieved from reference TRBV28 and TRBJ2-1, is DVKVTQSSRYLVKRTGEKVFLECVQDMDHENMFWYRQDPGLGLRLIYFSYDVKMKEKGDIPEGYSVSREKKERFSLILESASTNQTSMYLCASRPPPGQGKKFFGPGTRLTVL.

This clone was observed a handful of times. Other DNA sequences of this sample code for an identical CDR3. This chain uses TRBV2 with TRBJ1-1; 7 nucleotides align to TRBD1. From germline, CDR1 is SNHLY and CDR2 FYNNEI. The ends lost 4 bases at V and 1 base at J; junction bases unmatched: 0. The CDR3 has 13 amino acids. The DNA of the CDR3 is TGTGCCAGCAGTGGACAGGGGAACACTGAAGCTTTCTTT. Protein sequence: CASSGQGNTEAFF.

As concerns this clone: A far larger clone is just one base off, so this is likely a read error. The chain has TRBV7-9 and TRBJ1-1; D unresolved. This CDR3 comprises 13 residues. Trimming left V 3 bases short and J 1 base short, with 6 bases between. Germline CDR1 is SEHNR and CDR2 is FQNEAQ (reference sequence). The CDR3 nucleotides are TGTGCCAGCAGCTTCGCGGGGAACACTGAAGCTTTCTTT. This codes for CASSFAGNTEAFF.

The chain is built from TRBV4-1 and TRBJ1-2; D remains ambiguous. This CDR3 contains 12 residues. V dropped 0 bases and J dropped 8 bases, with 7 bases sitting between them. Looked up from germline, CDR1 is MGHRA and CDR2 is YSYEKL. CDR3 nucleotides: TGCGCCAGCAGCCAAGAGGGCGCGGGCTACACCTTC. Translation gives CASSQEGAGYTF.

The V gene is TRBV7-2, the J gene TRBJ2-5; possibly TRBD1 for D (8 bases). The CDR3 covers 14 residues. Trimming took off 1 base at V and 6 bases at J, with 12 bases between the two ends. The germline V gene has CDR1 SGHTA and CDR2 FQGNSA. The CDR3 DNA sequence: TGTGCCAGCAGCTTAGACAGGGGGGGAAAGACCCAGTACTTC. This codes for CASSLDRGGKTQYF. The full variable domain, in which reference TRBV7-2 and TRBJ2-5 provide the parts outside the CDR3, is GAGVSQSPSNKVTEKGKDVELRCDPISGHTALYWYRQSLGQGLEFLIYFQGNSAPDKSGLPSDRFSAERTGGSVSTLTIQRTQQEDSAVYLCASSLDRGGKTQYFGPGTRLLVL.

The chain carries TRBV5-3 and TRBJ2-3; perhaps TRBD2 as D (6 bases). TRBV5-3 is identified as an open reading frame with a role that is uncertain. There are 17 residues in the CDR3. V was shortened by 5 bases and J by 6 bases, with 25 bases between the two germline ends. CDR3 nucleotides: TGTGCCAGAAGTAGGGAGTTGGCTAGCGAACGTGAGGATACGCAGTATTTT. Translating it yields CARSRELASEREDTQYF.

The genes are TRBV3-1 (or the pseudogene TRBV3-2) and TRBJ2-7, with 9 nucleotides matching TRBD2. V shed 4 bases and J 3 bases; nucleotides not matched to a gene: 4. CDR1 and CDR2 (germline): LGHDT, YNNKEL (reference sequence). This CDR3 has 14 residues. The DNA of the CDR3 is TGTGCCAGCAGCCCCCTAGCGGGGAACTACGAGCAGTACTTC. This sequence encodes CASSPLAGNYEQYF.

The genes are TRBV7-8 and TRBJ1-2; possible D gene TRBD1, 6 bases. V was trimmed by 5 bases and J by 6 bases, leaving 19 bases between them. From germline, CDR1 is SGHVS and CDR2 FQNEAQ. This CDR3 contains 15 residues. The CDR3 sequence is CASSPQSWTADGYTF. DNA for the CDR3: TGTGCCAGCAGCCCCCAATCCTGGACAGCCGATGGCTACACCTTC. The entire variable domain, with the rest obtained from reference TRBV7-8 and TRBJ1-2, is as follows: GAGVSQSPRYKVAKRGQDVALRCDPISGHVSLFWYQQALGQGPEFLTYFQNEAQLDKSGLPSDRFFAERPEGSVSTLKIQRTQQEDSAVYLCASSPQSWTADGYTFGSGTRLTVV.